This TCR beta chain came from a study of blood T cell repertoires in COVID-19. Across the study: Sources were T cells, B-cell-depleted T cells, or PBMCs; the material itself was cDNA or gDNA.

Sequenced by immunoSEQ multiplex PCR; TCRdb stores in-frame clones only, minus some. The sample carries roughly 200,000 clones, more than 70% recorded once. Germline V CDR1 and CDR2: SGHTA, FQGNSA. The CDR3 is 15 residues long. V lost 1 base and J 7 bases, leaving 14 bases between the germline ends. With respect to this clone: Other DNA sequences of this sample code for an identical CDR3.

The rearrangement uses TRBV7-2 and TRBJ1-5, with D possibly TRBD1 on 5 matching bases. The receptor comes from a woman in her thirties or forties who had recovered from COVID-19. Source material: peripheral blood. CDR3 in DNA: TGTGCCAGCAGCTTAGTCGCGGGGGTTGGACAGCCCCAGCATTTT. Translation gives CASSLVAGVGQPQHF.